Listed here are 15 T cell receptor beta chains from one sample, sequenced in a study of patients and donors after allogeneic stem cell transplantation. Each CDR3 protein gets one entry after TCRdb re-called the RT-PCR reads with MiXCR. Of some 200,000 distinct CDR3 sequences in the sample, 40% to 45% were seen once. Sequencing was done on a sample of blood, either unsorted or a sorted T cell fraction (not recorded which). The source of these receptors is a human donor who was either an allogeneic HSCT recipient or a stem cell or donor lymphocyte infusion donor (not recorded which). It is not recorded whose cells these are; they may come from a transplant donor.

There are many counts of this clonotype. This chain links TRBV5-1 with TRBJ1-1, with D uncertain. Per the germline V gene, CDR1 is SGHRS and CDR2 is YFSETQ. Trimming shortened V by 0 bases and J by 0 bases, and 9 bases separated the two germline ends. The CDR3 covers 15 residues. Here the CDR3 DNA reads TGCGCCAGCAGCTTGGGTCACGCTTTGAACACTGAAGCTTTCTTT. Amino acid sequence: CASSLGHALNTEAFF.

J is TRBJ1-3 and V is TRBV4-3; no reliable D call. The CDR3 runs to 14 residues. Germline CDR1 is LGHNA and CDR2 is YSLEER. The ends were cut back, 3 bases at V and 1 base at J, with 7 bases in the middle. The CDR3: CASSHPPSGNTIYF. The CDR3 nucleotides are TGCGCCAGCAGCCATCCGCCTTCTGGAAACACCATATATTTT.

The chain carries TRBV7-2 and TRBJ2-1; 11 bases fit TRBD1. The CDR3 is 17 amino acids. Germline assignment: CDR1 SGHTA and CDR2 FQGNSA. Trimming at V came to 3 bases and at J to 3 bases, leaving 7 bases not matched to a gene. The CDR3 DNA follows: TGTGCCAGCAGCTTGCCTCGGGACAGGGGGAGCTACAATGAGCAGTTCTTC. Protein: CASSLPRDRGSYNEQFF.

The rearrangement uses TRBV29-1 and TRBJ1-3, with 11 bases fitting TRBD1. V was clipped by 1 base and J by 0 bases; unmatched bases: 2. Germline V lookup: CDR1 SQVTM, CDR2 ANQGSEA. This CDR3 region has 16 residues. The CDR3 spells CSVEGTGGSSGNTIYF. The CDR3 DNA is TGCAGCGTTGAAGGGACAGGGGGCTCCTCTGGAAACACCATATATTTT.

This chain links TRBV12-3 or TRBV12-4 with TRBJ1-6; 7 bases agree with TRBD1. V dropped 3 bases and J dropped 9; count of bases not matched to a gene: 5. CDR3 length: 14 amino acids. CDR3 protein: CASSFGTEGSPLHF. CDR3 nucleotide sequence: TGTGCCAGCAGTTTCGGGACAGAGGGTTCACCCCTCCACTTT.

This clonotype was counted only a few times. The V call is TRBV29-1, the J call TRBJ1-1, with 8 nucleotides matching TRBD1. The germline V gene encodes CDR1 SQVTM and CDR2 ANQGSEA. The length of the CDR3 is 12 residues. V lost 6 bases to trimming and J lost 2 bases; unmatched junction nucleotides: 2. CDR3 DNA sequence: TGCAGCGTGGACAGGGCTAACACTGAAGCTTTCTTT. Residues: CSVDRANTEAFF.

The V and J genes are TRBV7-9 and TRBJ2-5; no reliable D call. The CDR3 contains 16 residues. V lost 7 bases and J lost 2, with 20 bases in between. Looked up from germline, CDR1 is SEHNR and CDR2 is FQNEAQ (reference sequence). The CDR3, as DNA: TGTGCCAGCAACCCCGGTCAGGCGCCTACACAAGAGACCCAGTACTTC. Protein: CASNPGQAPTQETQYF.

This clonotype came up once. The V gene is TRBV28, the J gene TRBJ2-7; perhaps TRBD1 as D (6 bases). Trimming shortened V by 6 bases and J by 1 base, and 13 bases separated the two germline ends. The germline V gene has CDR1 MDHEN and CDR2 SYDVKM. The CDR3 has 14 residues. The CDR3 nucleotides are TGTGCCAGCAGCCCAGGGGTCGGGTCCTACGAGCAGTACTTC. Encoded protein: CASSPGVGSYEQYF.

In its sample, this clonotype was seen a few times. The chain employs TRBV6-5 and TRBJ1-1, with D tentatively TRBD1 (5 bases). Germline V gene data show CDR1 as MNHEY and CDR2 as SVGAGI. The germline V and J ends were trimmed by 3 bases and 6 bases, with 11 bases remaining between them. There are 13 residues in the CDR3. The DNA for the CDR3 is TGTGCCAGCAGTTATCTCAGGGCCCCTGAAGCTTTCTTT. Protein product: CASSYLRAPEAFF.

This chain connects TRBV9 to TRBJ2-3; D may be TRBD1 (5 bases). V lost 4 bases and J 2 bases, leaving 14 bases between the germline ends. Germline lookup yields CDR1 SGDLS and CDR2 YYNGEE. The CDR3 has 15 amino acids. CDR3 coding DNA: TGTGCCAGCAGCCCCTTGGGGCAAAACACAGATACGCAGTATTTT. Protein sequence: CASSPLGQNTDTQYF.

This clonotype came up once. This sequence joins TRBV27 and TRBJ2-2; D possibly matches TRBD1 or TRBD2 (6 bases each). This CDR3 has 19 amino acids. The germline V and J ends were trimmed by 7 bases and 0 bases, with 24 bases remaining between them. CDR1 is MNHEY and CDR2 is SMNVEV in the germline V gene (reference sequence). For the CDR3, the DNA is TGTGCCAGCAATTCACGGTGGGGGGCGAATTTCGCGAACACCGGGGAGCTGTTTTTT. The encoded protein is CASNSRWGANFANTGELFF.

The genes are TRBV7-9 and TRBJ1-1; 10 bases line up with TRBD1. Per germline, CDR1 SEHNR and CDR2 FQNEAQ (reference sequence). The V segment lost 5 bases and the J segment 3 bases; nucleotides outside the gene matches: 9. The CDR3 is made up of 16 amino acids. The CDR3 sequence: CASSPRDRGRDTEAFF. The CDR3 DNA follows: TGTGCCAGCAGCCCTCGGGACAGGGGTCGCGACACTGAAGCTTTCTTT.

This chain connects TRBV19 to TRBJ1-2; 8 bases align to TRBD1. Germline CDR1 and CDR2: LNHDA and SQIVND (reference sequence). J was trimmed by 5 bases and V by 9 bases; bases with no gene match: 11. The length of the CDR3 is 14 residues. The CDR3 nucleotides are TGTGCCAGCGCTTCCCGGGACAGGTGGTATGGCTACACCTTC. This encodes CASASRDRWYGYTF.

The chain couples TRBV6-5 to TRBJ2-1; no firm D call. V was cut by 0 bases and J by 2 bases, with 14 bases left in between. In germline, CDR1 is MNHEY, CDR2 SVGAGI. This CDR3 is 17 amino acids long. CDR3 residues: CASSYSPGEQAYNEQFF. CDR3 sequence (DNA): TGTGCCAGCAGTTACTCCCCTGGAGAGCAGGCCTACAATGAGCAGTTCTTC.

This clonotype was found a few times. This chain joins TRBV7-9 and TRBJ2-3; D gene ambiguous. The CDR3 sequence is 14 residues long. Germline V gene sequence: CDR1 SEHNR, CDR2 FQNEAQ (reference sequence). Trimming took off 5 bases at V and 1 base at J, with 10 bases between the two ends. CDR3 sequence: CASSPPLRTDTQYF. CDR3 bases: TGTGCCAGCAGCCCCCCCCTCCGCACAGATACGCAGTATTTT.